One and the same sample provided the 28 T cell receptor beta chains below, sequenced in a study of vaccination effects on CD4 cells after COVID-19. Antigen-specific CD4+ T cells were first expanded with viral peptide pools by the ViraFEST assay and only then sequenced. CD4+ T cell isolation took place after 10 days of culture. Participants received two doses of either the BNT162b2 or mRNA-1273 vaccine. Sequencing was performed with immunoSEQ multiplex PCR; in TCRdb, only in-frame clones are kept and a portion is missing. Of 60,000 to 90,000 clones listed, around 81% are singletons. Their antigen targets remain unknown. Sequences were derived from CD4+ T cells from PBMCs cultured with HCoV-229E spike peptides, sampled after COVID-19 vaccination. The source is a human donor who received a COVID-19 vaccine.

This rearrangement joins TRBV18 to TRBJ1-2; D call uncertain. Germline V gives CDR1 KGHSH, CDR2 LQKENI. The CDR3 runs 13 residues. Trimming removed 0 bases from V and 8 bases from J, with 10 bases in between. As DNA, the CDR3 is TGTGCCAGCTCACCACCGATAGGAGGAGGCTACACCTTC. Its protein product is CASSPPIGGGYTF.

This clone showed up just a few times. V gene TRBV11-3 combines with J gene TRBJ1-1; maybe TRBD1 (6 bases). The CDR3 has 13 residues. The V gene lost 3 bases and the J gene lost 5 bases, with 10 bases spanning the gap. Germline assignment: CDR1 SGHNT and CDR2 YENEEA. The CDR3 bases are TGTGCCAGCAGCTTCAGGAGGGGGACTGAAGCTTTCTTT. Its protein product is CASSFRRGTEAFF.

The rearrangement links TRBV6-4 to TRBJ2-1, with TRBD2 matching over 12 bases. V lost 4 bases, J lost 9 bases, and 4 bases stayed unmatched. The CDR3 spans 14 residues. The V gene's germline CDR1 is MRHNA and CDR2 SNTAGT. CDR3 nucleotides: TGTGCCAGCAGTGCTGGACTAGCGGGGATTGAGCAGTTCTTC. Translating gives CASSAGLAGIEQFF.

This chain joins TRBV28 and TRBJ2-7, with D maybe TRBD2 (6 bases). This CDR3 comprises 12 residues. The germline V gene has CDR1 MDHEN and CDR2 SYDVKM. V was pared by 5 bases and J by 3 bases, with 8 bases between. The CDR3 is CASSPGGYEQYV. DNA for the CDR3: TGTGCCAGCAGTCCCGGGGGCTACGAGCAGTACGTC.

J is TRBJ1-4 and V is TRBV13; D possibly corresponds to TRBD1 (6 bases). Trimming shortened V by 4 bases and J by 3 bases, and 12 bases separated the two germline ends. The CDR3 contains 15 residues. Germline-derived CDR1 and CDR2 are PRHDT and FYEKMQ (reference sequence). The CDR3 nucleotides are TGTGCCAGCAGCTCCCTCAGGGGCCCTAATGAAAAACTGTTTTTT. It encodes CASSSLRGPNEKLFF.

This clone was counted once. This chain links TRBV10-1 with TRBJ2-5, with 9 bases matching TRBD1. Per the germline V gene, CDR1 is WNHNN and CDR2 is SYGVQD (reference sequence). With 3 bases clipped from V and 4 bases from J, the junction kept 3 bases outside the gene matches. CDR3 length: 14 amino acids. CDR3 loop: CASSDTGGRETQYF. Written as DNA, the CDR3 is TGCGCCAGCAGTGACACAGGGGGCCGAGAGACCCAGTACTTC.

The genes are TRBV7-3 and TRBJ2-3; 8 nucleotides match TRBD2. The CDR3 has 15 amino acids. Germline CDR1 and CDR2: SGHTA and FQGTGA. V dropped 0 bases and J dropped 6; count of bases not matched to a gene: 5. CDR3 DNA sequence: TGTGCCAGCAGCTTAACGGCGGGGGGAGGGGATACGCAGTATTTT. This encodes CASSLTAGGGDTQYF.

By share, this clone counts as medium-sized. This chain's CDR3 is CASSIVHRQVNHYGYTF. Here the CDR3 DNA reads TGTGCCAGCAGTATCGTCCATCGACAGGTCAACCACTATGGCTACACCTTC. The chain combines TRBV6-2 or TRBV6-3 with TRBJ1-2, with D maybe TRBD1 (6 bases). V was pared by 5 bases and J by 3 bases, with 22 bases between. Germline loops: CDR1 MNHEY, CDR2 SVGEGT. The CDR3 consists of 17 residues.

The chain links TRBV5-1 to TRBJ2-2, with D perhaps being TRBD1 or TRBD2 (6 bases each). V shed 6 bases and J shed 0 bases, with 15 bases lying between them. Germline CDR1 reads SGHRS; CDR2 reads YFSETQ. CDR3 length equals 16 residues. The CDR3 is CASISKGGANTGELFF. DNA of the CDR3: TGCGCCAGCATCAGTAAGGGGGGTGCGAACACCGGGGAGCTGTTTTTT.

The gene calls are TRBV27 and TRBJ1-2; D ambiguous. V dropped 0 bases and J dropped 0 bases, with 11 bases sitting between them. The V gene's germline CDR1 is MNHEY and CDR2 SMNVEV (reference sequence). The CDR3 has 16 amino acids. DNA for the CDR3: TGTGCCAGCAGTTTATCCATGGGCCTATCTAACTATGGCTACACCTTC. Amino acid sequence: CASSLSMGLSNYGYTF.

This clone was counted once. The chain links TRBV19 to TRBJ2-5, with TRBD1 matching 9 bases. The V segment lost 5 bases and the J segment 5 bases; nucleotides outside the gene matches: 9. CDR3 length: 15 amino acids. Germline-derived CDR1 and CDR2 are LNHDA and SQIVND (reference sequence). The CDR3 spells CASSRDRGGLETQYF. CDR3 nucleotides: TGTGCCAGTAGTCGAGACAGGGGGGGTTTGGAGACCCAGTACTTC.

The CDR3 spells CASSSRGMSLQGGRTGELFF. The DNA of the CDR3 is TGCGCCAGCAGCTCCAGGGGGATGTCCTTACAGGGTGGTAGAACCGGGGAGCTGTTTTTT. This chain links TRBV5-1 with TRBJ2-2; 7 bases fit TRBD1. CDR1 SGHRS and CDR2 YFSETQ come from the germline V gene. J gave up 5 bases and V 3 bases, and 22 bases lay outside the gene matches. This CDR3 contains 20 residues.

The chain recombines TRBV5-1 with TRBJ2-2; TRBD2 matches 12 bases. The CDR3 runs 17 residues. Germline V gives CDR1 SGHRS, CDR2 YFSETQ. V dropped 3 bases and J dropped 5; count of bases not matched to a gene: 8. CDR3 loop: CASSWGGLAGSTGELFF. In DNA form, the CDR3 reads TGCGCCAGCAGCTGGGGCGGACTAGCGGGATCTACCGGGGAGCTGTTTTTT.

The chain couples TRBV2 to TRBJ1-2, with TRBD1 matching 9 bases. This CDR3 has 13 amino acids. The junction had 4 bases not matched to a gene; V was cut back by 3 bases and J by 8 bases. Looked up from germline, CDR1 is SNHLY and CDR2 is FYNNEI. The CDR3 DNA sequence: TGTGCCAGCAGTGACCGGGACAGGGTCGGCTACACCTTC. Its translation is CASSDRDRVGYTF.

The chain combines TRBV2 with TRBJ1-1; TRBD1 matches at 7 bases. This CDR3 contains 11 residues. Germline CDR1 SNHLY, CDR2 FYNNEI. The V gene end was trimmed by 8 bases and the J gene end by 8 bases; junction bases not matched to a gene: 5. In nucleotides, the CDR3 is TGTGCCAGCGGAGTGACAGGGGAAGCTTTCTTT. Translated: CASGVTGEAFF.

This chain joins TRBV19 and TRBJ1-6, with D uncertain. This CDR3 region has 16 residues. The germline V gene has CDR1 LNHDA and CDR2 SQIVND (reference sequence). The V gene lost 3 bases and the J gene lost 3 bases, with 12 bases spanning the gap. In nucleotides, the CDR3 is TGTGCCAGTAGTATGTCTGCGGCCTACTATAATTCACCCCTCCACTTT. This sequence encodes CASSMSAAYYNSPLHF.

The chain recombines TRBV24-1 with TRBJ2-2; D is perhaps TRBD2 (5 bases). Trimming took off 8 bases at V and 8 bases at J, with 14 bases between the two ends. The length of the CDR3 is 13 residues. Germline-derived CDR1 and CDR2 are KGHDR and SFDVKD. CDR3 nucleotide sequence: TGTGCCACCACCGACCCGGGATCGGGGGAGCTGTTTTTT. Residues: CATTDPGSGELFF.

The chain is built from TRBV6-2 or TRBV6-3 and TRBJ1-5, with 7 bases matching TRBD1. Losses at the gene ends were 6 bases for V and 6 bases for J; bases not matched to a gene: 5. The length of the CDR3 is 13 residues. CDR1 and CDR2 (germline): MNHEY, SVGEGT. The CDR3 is CASSPDRVQPQHF. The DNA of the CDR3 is TGTGCCAGCAGCCCTGACAGGGTTCAGCCCCAGCATTTT.

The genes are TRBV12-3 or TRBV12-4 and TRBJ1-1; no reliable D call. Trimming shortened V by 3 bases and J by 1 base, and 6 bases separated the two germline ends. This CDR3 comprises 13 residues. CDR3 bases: TGTGCCAGCAGTTTGATGAAGAACACTGAAGCTTTCTTT. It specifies CASSLMKNTEAFF.

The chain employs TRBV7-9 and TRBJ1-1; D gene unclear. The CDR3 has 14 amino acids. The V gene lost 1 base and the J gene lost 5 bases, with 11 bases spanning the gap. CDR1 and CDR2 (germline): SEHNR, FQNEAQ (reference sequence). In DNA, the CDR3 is TGTGCCAGCAGCTTAGGGACGGTTCGTACTGAAGCTTTCTTT. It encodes CASSLGTVRTEAFF.

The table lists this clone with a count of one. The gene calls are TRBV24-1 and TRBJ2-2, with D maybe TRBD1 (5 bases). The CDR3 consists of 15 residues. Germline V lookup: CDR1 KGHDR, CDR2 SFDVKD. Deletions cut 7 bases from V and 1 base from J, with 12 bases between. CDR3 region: CATSSQRGNTGELFF. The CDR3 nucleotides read TGTGCCACCAGCTCGCAAAGGGGGAACACCGGGGAGCTGTTTTTT.

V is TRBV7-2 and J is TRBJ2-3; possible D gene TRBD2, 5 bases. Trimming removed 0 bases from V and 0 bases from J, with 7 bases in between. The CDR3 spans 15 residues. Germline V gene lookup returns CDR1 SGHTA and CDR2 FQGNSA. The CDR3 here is CASSLASGSTDTQYF. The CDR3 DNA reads TGTGCCAGCAGCTTAGCGTCGGGAAGCACAGATACGCAGTATTTT.

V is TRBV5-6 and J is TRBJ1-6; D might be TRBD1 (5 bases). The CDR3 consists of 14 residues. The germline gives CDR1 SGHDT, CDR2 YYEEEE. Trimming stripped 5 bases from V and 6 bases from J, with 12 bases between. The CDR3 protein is CASRTEGVNSPLHF. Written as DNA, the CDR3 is TGTGCCAGCAGGACTGAAGGGGTTAATTCACCCCTCCACTTT.

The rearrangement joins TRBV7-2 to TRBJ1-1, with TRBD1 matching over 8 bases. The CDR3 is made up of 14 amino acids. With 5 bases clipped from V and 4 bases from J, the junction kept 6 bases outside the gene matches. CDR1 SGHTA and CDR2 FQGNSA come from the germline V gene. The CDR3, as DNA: TGTGCCAGCAGCCCGGACAGGGCCCCCACTGAAGCTTTCTTT. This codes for CASSPDRAPTEAFF.

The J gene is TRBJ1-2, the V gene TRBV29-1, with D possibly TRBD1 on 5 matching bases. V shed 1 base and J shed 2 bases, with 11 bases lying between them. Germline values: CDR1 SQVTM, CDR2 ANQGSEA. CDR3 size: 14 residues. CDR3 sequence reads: CSVEGQGGNYGYTF. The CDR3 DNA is TGCAGCGTTGAAGGCCAGGGCGGGAACTATGGCTACACCTTC.

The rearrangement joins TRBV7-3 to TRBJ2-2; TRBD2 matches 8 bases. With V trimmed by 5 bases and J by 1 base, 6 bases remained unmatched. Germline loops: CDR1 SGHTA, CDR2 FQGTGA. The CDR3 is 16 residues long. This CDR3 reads CASSPGGAGNTGELFF. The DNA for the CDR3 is TGTGCCAGCAGCCCCGGGGGGGCGGGGAACACCGGGGAGCTGTTTTTT.

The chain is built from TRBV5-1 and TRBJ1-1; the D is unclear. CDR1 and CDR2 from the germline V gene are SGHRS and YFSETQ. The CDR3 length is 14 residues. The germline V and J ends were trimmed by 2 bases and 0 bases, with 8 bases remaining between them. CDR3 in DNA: TGCGCCAGCAGCTTTACCAGCTTGAACACTGAAGCTTTCTTT. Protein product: CASSFTSLNTEAFF.

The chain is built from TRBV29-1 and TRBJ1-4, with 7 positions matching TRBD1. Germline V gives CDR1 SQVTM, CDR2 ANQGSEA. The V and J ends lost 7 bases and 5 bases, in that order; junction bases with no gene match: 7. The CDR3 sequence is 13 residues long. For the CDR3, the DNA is TGCAGCGCAAAACAGGGGATAAATGAAAAACTGTTTTTT. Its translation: CSAKQGINEKLFF.